This T cell receptor beta chain originates from a study of blood T cell repertoires in COVID-19. For the study at large: Researchers got acute and convalescent COVID-19 samples from the United States, Italy and Spain.

One Seattle source followed patients from active infection through their disease course. The table came from immunoSEQ multiplex PCR; TCRdb's copy has only in-frame clones and leaves some out. The table includes about 240,000 clones, 81% detected once. The CDR3 spans 15 residues. Between the trimmed V and J ends, which lost 6 bases and 4 bases, there was a span of 13 bases. Germline CDR1 is MNHEY and CDR2 is SMNVEV (reference sequence). The sequencing sample was made of peripheral blood. This chain joins TRBV27 and TRBJ1-6; TRBD1 might be the D (5 bases). The sequence derives from a woman aged 80 or over with COVID-19, enrolled during active disease. The chain's CDR3 is CASRGLTDYNSPLHF. CDR3 coding DNA: TGTGCCAGCAGGGGGCTTACAGATTATAATTCACCCCTCCACTTT.